Below, one T cell receptor (beta chain) is given with its context. The antigen is undetermined. The junction and the germline gene differ at one end; a read error may be behind it. The sample belongs to a study of post-analysis software for immune sequencing data. Turning to the study itself: Secondary progressive, relapsing-remitting and progressive-relapsing multiple sclerosis were among the included disease courses. General study points: Compared with controls, patients showed significantly lower normalized Chao1 diversity. Controls showed lower frequencies than patients for five TRBV segments, and TRBV5-6, TRBV5-1 and TRBV20-1 were among these. With F measure, samples from one preparation batch clustered together strongly.

Germline-derived CDR1 and CDR2 are SGHVS and FQNEAQ. CDR3 length: 14 residues. Unique molecular identifiers tagged the TCR beta cDNA libraries. Input amounts of roughly 0.85 to 11 million T cells were used. These gave some 500,000 cDNA molecules, so each molecule approximated one T cell. TCRdb independently ran MiXCR on the PCR reads; one entry per CDR3 protein. The data show hundreds of thousands of distinct CDR3 sequences, with 44% seen just once and about 1.8% held by the top ten. This chain links TRBV7-8 with TRBJ2-2, with D possibly being TRBD1 (5 bases). This receptor was identified in a girl aged 10 to 17 with multiple sclerosis. What was sequenced was blood. CDR3 in DNA: TGTGCCGGCAGCTTAGCAGGGCGAGGTGGGGAGCTGTTTTTT. Translated: CAGSLAGRGGELFF. Full variable domain (outside the CDR3, taken from reference TRBV7-8 and TRBJ2-2): GAGVSQSPRYKVAKRGQDVALRCDPISGHVSLFWYQQALGQGPEFLTYFQNEAQLDKSGLPSDRFFAERPEGSVSTLKIQRTQQEDSAVYLCAGSLAGRGGELFFGEGSRLTVL.